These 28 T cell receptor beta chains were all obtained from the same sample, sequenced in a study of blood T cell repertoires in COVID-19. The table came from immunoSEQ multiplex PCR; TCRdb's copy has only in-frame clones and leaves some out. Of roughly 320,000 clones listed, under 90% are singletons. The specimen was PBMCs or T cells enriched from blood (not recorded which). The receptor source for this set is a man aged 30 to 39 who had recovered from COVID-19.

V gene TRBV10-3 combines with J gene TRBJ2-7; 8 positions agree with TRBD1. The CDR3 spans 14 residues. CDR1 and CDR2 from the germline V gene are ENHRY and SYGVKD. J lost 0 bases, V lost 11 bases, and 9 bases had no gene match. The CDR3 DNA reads TGTGCCGTCTCCGGGACAGGAAGCTCCTACGAGCAGTACTTC. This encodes CAVSGTGSSYEQYF.

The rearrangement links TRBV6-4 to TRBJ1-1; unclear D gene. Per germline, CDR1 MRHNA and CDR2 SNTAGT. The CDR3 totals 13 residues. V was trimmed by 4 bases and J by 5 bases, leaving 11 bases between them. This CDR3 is CASSVEGGTEAFF. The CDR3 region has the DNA TGTGCCAGCAGTGTGGAGGGTGGGACTGAAGCTTTCTTT.

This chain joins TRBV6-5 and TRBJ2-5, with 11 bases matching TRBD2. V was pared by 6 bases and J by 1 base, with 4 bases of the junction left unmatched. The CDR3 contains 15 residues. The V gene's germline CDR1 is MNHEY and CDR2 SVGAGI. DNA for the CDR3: TGTGCCAGCAGGCTAGCGGGGGGACTCCAAGAGACCCAGTACTTC. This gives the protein CASRLAGGLQETQYF.

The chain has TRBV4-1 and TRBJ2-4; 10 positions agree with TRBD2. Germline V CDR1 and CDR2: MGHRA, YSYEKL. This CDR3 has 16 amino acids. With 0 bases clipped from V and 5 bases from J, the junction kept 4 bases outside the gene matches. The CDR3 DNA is TGCGCCAGCAGCCAAGAGGGACTAGCGAGCGAAAACATTCAGTACTTC. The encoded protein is CASSQEGLASENIQYF.

CDR3 protein: CASSPSPGLDLPSSYEQYF. CDR3 in DNA: TGTGCCAGCAGCCCTTCTCCGGGACTAGACTTGCCGAGCTCCTACGAGCAGTACTTC. The V and J genes are TRBV3-1 (or the pseudogene TRBV3-2) and TRBJ2-7; TRBD2 aligns across 8 bases. CDR1 and CDR2 (germline): LGHDT, YNNKEL (reference sequence). With 4 bases clipped from V and 0 bases from J, the junction kept 17 bases outside the gene matches. This CDR3 spans 19 amino acids.

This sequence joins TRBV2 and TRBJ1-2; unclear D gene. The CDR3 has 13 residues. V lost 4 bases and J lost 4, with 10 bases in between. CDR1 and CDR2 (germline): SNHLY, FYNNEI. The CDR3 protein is CASSGQELYGYTF. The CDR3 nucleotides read TGTGCCAGCAGTGGGCAGGAACTCTATGGCTACACCTTC. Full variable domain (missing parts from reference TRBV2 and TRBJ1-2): EPEVTQTPSHQVTQMGQEVILRCVPISNHLYFYWYRQILGQKVEFLVSFYNNEISEKSEIFDDQFSVERPDGSNFTLKIRSTKLEDSAMYFCASSGQELYGYTFGSGTRLTVV.

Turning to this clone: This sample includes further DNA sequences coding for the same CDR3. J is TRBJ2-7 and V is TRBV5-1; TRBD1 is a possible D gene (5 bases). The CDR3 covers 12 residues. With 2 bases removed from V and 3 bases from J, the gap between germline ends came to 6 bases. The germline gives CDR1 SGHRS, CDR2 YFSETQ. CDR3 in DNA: TGCGCCAGCAGCTTCGACAGCTACGAGCAGTACTTC. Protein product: CASSFDSYEQYF.

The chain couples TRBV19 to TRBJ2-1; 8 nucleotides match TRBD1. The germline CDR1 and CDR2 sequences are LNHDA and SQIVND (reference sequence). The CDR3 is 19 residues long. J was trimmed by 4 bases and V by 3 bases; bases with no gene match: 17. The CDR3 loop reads CASSIPPEVPGQVYNEQFF. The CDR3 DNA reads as TGTGCCAGTAGTATCCCCCCGGAAGTGCCGGGACAGGTTTACAATGAGCAGTTCTTC.

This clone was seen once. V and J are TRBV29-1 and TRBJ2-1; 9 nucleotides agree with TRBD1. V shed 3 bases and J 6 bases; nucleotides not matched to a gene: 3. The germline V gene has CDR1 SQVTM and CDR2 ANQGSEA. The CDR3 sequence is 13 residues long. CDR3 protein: CSVEGDRVNEQFF. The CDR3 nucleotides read TGCAGCGTTGAGGGGGACAGGGTCAATGAGCAGTTCTTC.

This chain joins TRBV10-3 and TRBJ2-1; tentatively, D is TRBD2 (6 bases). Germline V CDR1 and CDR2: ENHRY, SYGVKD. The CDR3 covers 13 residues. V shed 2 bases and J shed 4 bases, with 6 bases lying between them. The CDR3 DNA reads TGTGCCATCAGTGAGGGGGGGTACAATGAGCAGTTCTTC. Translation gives CAISEGGYNEQFF.

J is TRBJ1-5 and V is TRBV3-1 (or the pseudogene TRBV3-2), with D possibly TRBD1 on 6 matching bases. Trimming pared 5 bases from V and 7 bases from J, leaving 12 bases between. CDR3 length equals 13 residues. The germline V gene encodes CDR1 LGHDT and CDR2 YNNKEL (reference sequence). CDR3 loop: CASSRAGEQPQHF. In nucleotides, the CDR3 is TGTGCCAGCAGCAGGGCAGGGGAGCAGCCCCAGCATTTT.

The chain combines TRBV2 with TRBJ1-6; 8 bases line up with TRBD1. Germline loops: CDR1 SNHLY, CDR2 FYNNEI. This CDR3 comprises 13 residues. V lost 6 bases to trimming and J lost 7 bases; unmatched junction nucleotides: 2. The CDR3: CASRGQENSPLHF. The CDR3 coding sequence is TGTGCCAGCAGGGGACAGGAGAATTCACCCCTCCACTTT. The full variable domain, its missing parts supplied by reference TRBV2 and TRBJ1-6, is EPEVTQTPSHQVTQMGQEVILRCVPISNHLYFYWYRQILGQKVEFLVSFYNNEISEKSEIFDDQFSVERPDGSNFTLKIRSTKLEDSAMYFCASRGQENSPLHFGNGTRLTVT.

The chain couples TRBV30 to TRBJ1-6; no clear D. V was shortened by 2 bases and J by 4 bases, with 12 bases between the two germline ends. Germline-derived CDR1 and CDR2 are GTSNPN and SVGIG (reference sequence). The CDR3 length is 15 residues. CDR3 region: CAWSPGGYYNSPLHF. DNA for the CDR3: TGTGCCTGGAGTCCCGGCGGTTATTATAATTCACCCCTCCACTTT. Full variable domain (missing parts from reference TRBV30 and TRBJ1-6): SQTIHQWPATLVQPVGSPLSLECTVEGTSNPNLYWYRQAAGRGLQLLFYSVGIGQISSEVPQNLSASRPQDRQFILSSKKLLLSDSGFYLCAWSPGGYYNSPLHFGNGTRLTVT.

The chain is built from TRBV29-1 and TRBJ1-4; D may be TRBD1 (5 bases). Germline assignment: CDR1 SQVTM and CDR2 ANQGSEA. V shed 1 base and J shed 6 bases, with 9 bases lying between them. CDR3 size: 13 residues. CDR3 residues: CSVEGGGDEKLFF. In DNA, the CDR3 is TGCAGCGTTGAAGGGGGAGGGGATGAAAAACTGTTTTTT.

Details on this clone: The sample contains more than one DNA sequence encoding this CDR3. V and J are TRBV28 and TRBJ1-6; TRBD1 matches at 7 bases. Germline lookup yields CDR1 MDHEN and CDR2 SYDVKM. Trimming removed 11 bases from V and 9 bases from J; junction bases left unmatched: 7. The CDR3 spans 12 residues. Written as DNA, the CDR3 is TGTGCCTCAGGGGGGCGCGGTTCACCCCTCCACTTT. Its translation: CASGGRGSPLHF.

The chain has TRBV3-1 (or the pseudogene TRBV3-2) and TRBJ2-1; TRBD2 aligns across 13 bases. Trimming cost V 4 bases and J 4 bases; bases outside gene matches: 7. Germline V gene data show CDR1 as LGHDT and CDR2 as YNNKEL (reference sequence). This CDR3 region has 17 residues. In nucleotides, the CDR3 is TGTGCCAGCAGCCCGCACACTAGCGGGGGGGAATACAATGAGCAGTTCTTC. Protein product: CASSPHTSGGEYNEQFF.

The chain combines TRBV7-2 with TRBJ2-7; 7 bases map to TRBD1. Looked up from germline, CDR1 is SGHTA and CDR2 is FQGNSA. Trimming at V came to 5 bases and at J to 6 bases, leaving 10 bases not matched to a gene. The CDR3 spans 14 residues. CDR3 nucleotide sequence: TGTGCCAGCAGCAACTATAGGGGGCTCTCCGAGCAGTACTTC. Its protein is CASSNYRGLSEQYF.

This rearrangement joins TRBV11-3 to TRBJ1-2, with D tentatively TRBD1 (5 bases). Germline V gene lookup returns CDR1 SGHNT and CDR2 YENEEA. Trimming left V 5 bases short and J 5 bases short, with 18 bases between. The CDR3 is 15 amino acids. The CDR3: CASSANVGGIYGYTF. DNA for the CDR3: TGTGCCAGCAGCGCCAACGTCGGGGGAATTTATGGCTACACCTTC.

CDR3 sequence reads: CASSLTAGEQETQYF. The CDR3 coding sequence is TGCGCCAGCAGCTTGACTGCGGGAGAGCAAGAGACCCAGTACTTC. The chain links TRBV5-1 to TRBJ2-5; 7 bases fit TRBD2. Germline-derived CDR1 and CDR2 are SGHRS and YFSETQ. Trimming cost V 1 base and J 2 bases; bases outside gene matches: 5. CDR3 length: 15 residues. The full variable domain, in which reference TRBV5-1 and TRBJ2-5 provide the parts outside the CDR3, is KAGVTQTPRYLIKTRGQQVTLSCSPISGHRSVSWYQQTPGQGLQFLFEYFSETQRNKGNFPGRFSGRQFSNSRSEMNVSTLELGDSALYLCASSLTAGEQETQYFGPGTRLLVL.

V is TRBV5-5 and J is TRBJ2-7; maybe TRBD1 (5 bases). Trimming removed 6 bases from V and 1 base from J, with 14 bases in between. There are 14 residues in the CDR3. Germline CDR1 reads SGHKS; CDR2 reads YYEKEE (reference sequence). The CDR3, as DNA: TGTGCCAGCACCGTACAGGAGAGGTCCTACGAGCAGTACTTC. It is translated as CASTVQERSYEQYF.

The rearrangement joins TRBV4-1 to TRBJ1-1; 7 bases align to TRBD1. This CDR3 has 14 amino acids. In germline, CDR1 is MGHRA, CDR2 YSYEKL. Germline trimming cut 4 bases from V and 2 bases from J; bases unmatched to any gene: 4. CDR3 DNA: TGCGCCAGCAGCCGGGACAGTTTCAACACTGAAGCTTTCTTT. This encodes CASSRDSFNTEAFF.

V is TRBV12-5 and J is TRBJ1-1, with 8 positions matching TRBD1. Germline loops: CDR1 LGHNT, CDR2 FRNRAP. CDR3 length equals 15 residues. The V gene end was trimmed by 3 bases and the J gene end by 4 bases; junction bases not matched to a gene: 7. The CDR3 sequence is CASGFSGQGSTEAFF. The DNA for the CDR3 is TGTGCTAGTGGTTTCTCAGGACAGGGTTCCACTGAAGCTTTCTTT.

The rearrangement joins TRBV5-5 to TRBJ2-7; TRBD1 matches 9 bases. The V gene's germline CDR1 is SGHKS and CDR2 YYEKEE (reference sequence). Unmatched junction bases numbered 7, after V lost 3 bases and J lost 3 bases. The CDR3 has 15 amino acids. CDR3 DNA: TGTGCCAGCAGCTCTACGGGACAGGGAGACTACGAGCAGTACTTC. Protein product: CASSSTGQGDYEQYF.

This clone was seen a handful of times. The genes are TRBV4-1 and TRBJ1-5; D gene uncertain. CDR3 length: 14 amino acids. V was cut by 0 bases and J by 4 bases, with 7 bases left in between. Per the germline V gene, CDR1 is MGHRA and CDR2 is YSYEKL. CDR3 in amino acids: CASSQDYGNQPQHF. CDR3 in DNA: TGCGCCAGCAGCCAAGATTACGGGAATCAGCCCCAGCATTTT.

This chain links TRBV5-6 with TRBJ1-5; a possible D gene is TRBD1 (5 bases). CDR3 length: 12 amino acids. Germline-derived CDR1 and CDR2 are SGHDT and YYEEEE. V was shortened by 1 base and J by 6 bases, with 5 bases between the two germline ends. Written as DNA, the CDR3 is TGTGCCAGCAGCTTGAGGGGTCAGCCCCAGCATTTT. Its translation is CASSLRGQPQHF.

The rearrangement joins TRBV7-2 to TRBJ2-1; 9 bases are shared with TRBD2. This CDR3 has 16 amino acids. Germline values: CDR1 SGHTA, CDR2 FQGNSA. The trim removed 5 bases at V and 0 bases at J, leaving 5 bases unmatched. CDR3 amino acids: CASSPLAGSSYNEQFF. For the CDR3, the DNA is TGTGCCAGCAGCCCGCTAGCGGGGAGCTCCTACAATGAGCAGTTCTTC.

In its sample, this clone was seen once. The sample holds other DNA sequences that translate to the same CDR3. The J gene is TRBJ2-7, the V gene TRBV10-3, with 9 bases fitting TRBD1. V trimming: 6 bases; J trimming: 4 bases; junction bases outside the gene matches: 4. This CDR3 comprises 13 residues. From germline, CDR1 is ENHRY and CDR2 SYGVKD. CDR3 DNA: TGTGCCATCAGCCCGGGACAGGGATACGAGCAGTACTTC. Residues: CAISPGQGYEQYF.

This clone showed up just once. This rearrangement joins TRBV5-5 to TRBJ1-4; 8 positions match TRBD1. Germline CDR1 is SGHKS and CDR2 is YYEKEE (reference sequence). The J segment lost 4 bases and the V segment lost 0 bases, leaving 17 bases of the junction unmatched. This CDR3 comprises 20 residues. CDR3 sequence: CASSLGDRTGLSGVNEKLFF. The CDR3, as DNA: TGTGCCAGCAGCTTGGGTGATCGGACAGGGCTAAGCGGGGTTAATGAAAAACTGTTTTTT.